The TCR beta chain under discussion was sequenced for a study of post-analysis software for immune sequencing data. Study context: Relapsing-remitting, secondary progressive and progressive-relapsing forms made up the multiple sclerosis disease courses.

Study results and caveats: Compared with controls, patients had more of about 5 TRBV segments, including TRBV5-6, TRBV5-1 and TRBV20-1. When compared against controls, multiple sclerosis patients showed significantly lower normalized Chao1 diversity.

Unique molecular identifiers were built into the TCR beta cDNA libraries. The yield from around 1 to 10 million T cells was roughly 500,000 cDNA molecules in total. TCRdb used MiXCR to reprocess the PCR reads, holding one entry per CDR3 protein. The sample shows more than 350,000 distinct CDR3 sequences, 39% of them seen only once. CDR1 and CDR2 (germline): LNHNV, YYDKDF (reference sequence). V was cut by 0 bases and J by 2 bases, with 5 bases left in between. The CDR3 totals 14 residues. The sample holds a few counts of this clonotype. What it binds is not known. The V call is TRBV15, the J call TRBJ1-5; tentative D call: TRBD1 (5 bases). The TCR originated in a girl aged 2 to 9 with multiple sclerosis. Sequenced input: blood. The CDR3 sequence is CATSRETGNQPQHF. The CDR3, as DNA: TGTGCCACCAGCAGAGAGACAGGCAATCAGCCCCAGCATTTT.